Listed below are T cell receptor beta chains from one sample, sequenced in a study of blood T cell repertoires in COVID-19. Clones were sequenced by immunoSEQ multiplex PCR, and TCRdb holds only the in-frame ones, with some missing. The data show about 350,000 clones, with 88% seen just once and just over 1% held by the top ten. The specimen was PBMCs or T cells enriched from blood (not recorded which). Every receptor here comes from a woman aged 30 to 39 who had been exposed to COVID-19. Each CDR3 is given with its conserved first and last residue. D genes are given only for firm matches. Rows may omit the clone size; those that give it use once, few, many or a size class.

>TRBD1|TRBV19|once|TRBJ1-2
CASSPQTGINGYTF
TGTGCCAGTAGTCCCCAGACAGGGATTAATGGCTACACCTTC
>TRBD2|TRBV28|NA|TRBJ2-1
CASGTSGGGNEQFF
TGTGCCAGCGGAACTAGCGGGGGGGGCAATGAGCAGTTCTTC
>TRBD1|TRBV7-3|NA|TRBJ1-1
CASSLAGQGGTEAFF
TGTGCCAGCAGCCTCGCGGGCCAGGGGGGCACTGAAGCTTTCTTT
>TRBD1|TRBV6-5|once|TRBJ1-1
CASSWTGKTEAFF
TGTGCCAGCAGTTGGACAGGGAAGACTGAAGCTTTCTTT
>NA|TRBV7-2|NA|TRBJ1-4
CASSLRQVFLGEKLFF
TGTGCCAGCAGCTTAAGACAGGTCTTTTTGGGCGAAAAACTGTTTTTT
>NA|TRBV6-2/TRBV6-3|NA|TRBJ2-5
CASSRTEVETQYF
TGTGCCAGCAGTCGGACAGAGGTGGAGACCCAGTACTTC
>NA|TRBV7-3|NA|TRBJ1-1
CASSFSEGTEAFF
TGTGCCAGCAGCTTTTCCGAGGGAACTGAAGCTTTCTTT
>TRBD1|TRBV12-5|NA|TRBJ1-5
CASGQGQGEPQHF
TGTGCTAGTGGTCAAGGACAGGGTGAGCCCCAGCATTTT
>NA|TRBV3-1/TRBV3-2|NA|TRBJ2-1
CASSQAGVLYNEQFF
TGTGCCAGCAGCCAAGCGGGAGTGCTTTACAATGAGCAGTTCTTC
>TRBD1|TRBV25-1|NA|TRBJ2-5
CASSALDRGRRETQYF
TGTGCCAGCAGTGCACTGGACAGGGGGCGCCGGGAGACCCAGTACTTC
>NA|TRBV7-5|once|TRBJ1-1
CARSLRRGKGNTEAFF
TGTGCCAGAAGCTTACGTAGGGGGAAAGGGAACACTGAAGCTTTCTTT
>NA|TRBV6-5|NA|TRBJ1-1
CASSYRDSSGAFF
TGTGCCAGCAGTTACAGAGACAGTAGTGGAGCTTTCTTT
>NA|TRBV28|NA|TRBJ1-2
CASSPMVGWGDGYTF
TGTGCCAGCAGCCCGATGGTGGGGTGGGGGGATGGCTACACCTTC
>NA|TRBV7-3|NA|TRBJ1-6
CASSLTGRESPLHF
TGTGCCAGCAGCTTAACCGGCAGGGAATCACCCCTCCACTTT
>NA|TRBV30|NA|TRBJ2-2
CAWSVQIGGTGELFF
TGTGCCTGGAGTGTACAGATCGGAGGCACCGGGGAGCTGTTTTTT
>NA|TRBV7-2|NA|TRBJ2-5
CASSSTTGLETQYF
TGTGCCAGCAGCTCCACCACAGGGCTGGAGACCCAGTACTTC
>NA|TRBV7-9|few|TRBJ2-5
CASSLAASPWETQYF
TGTGCCAGCAGCTTAGCTGCGTCCCCATGGGAGACCCAGTACTTC
>NA|TRBV28|once|TRBJ1-2
CASSPNRDNGAYGYTF
TGTGCCAGCAGTCCTAATAGGGACAACGGCGCCTATGGCTACACCTTC
>NA|TRBV7-9|NA|TRBJ1-6
CASSSAGGNSPLHF
TGTGCCAGCAGCTCCGCGGGCGGAAACTCACCCCTCCACTTT
>TRBD2|TRBV7-8|NA|TRBJ2-7
CASSTSTSGTEQYF
TGTGCCAGCAGCACCTCGACTAGCGGGACGGAGCAGTACTTC
>TRBD1|TRBV28|NA|TRBJ1-1
CASRPMDRKFMNTEAFF
TGTGCCAGCAGACCCATGGACAGGAAATTTATGAACACTGAAGCTTTCTTT
>NA|TRBV6-5|NA|TRBJ2-7
CASSYAVVSYEQYF
TGTGCCAGCAGTTACGCAGTTGTCTCCTACGAGCAGTACTTC
>NA|TRBV7-3|once|TRBJ2-1
CASSLGAAAYNEQFF
TGTGCCAGCAGCTTAGGTGCGGCGGCCTACAATGAGCAGTTCTTC
>TRBD2|TRBV6-5|NA|TRBJ2-7
CASSSVGLVAEQYF
TGTGCCAGCAGTTCAGTTGGACTAGTGGCCGAGCAGTACTTC
>TRBD1|TRBV27|NA|TRBJ1-6
CASSQGTGASPLHF
TGTGCCAGCAGCCAAGGGACAGGGGCCTCACCCCTCCACTTT
>NA|TRBV24-1|few|TRBJ2-2
CATSDPRVSDGELFF
TGTGCCACCAGTGACCCCCGGGTCTCGGACGGGGAGCTGTTTTTT
>NA|TRBV9|NA|TRBJ2-7
CASSVRGGEQYF
TGTGCCAGCAGCGTAAGAGGGGGCGAGCAGTACTTC
>TRBD2|TRBV5-1|NA|TRBJ2-5
CASSLAGGQWETQYF
TGCGCCAGCAGCTTGGCGGGGGGGCAGTGGGAGACCCAGTACTTC
>NA|TRBV3-1/TRBV3-2|NA|TRBJ2-7
CASSRGTASYEQYF
TGTGCCAGCAGCCGCGGGACAGCCTCCTACGAGCAGTACTTC
>NA|TRBV7-3|NA|TRBJ2-1
CASSLRVGLTDEQFF
TGTGCCAGCAGCTTAAGAGTGGGGCTTACCGATGAGCAGTTCTTC
>NA|TRBV6-2/TRBV6-3|NA|TRBJ2-1
CASSYSVGREQFF
TGTGCCAGCAGTTACTCTGTAGGGAGGGAGCAGTTCTTC
>NA|TRBV2|NA|TRBJ2-5
CASSEGGLKGAQYF
TGTGCCAGCAGTGAGGGTGGCCTAAAAGGGGCCCAGTACTTC
>TRBD1|TRBV18|NA|TRBJ1-5
CASSPPGQGGQPQHF
TGTGCCAGCTCACCCCCGGGACAGGGTGGGCAGCCCCAGCATTTT
>NA|TRBV7-2|NA|TRBJ1-2
CASSTRQYSGYTF
TGTGCCAGCAGCACCAGACAGTACTCTGGCTACACCTTC
>NA|TRBV2|NA|TRBJ2-1
CASSPRNNEQFF
TGTGCCAGCAGCCCGAGAAACAATGAGCAGTTCTTC
>TRBD1|TRBV7-9|NA|TRBJ1-2
CASSLAHPRGRGGYTF
TGTGCCAGCAGCTTAGCGCATCCCAGGGGGCGCGGGGGCTACACCTTC
>NA|TRBV7-9|NA|TRBJ2-5
CASTLTGSSQETQYF
TGTGCCAGCACCCTTACCGGGAGCAGCCAAGAGACCCAGTACTTC
>TRBD2|TRBV19|NA|TRBJ2-1
CASSIFWPSGSMDEQFF
TGTGCCAGTAGTATTTTTTGGCCTAGCGGGAGTATGGATGAGCAGTTCTTC
>NA|TRBV5-8|NA|TRBJ1-5
CASSLIVTGSNQPQHF
TGTGCCAGCAGCTTGATAGTAACAGGGAGCAATCAGCCCCAGCATTTT